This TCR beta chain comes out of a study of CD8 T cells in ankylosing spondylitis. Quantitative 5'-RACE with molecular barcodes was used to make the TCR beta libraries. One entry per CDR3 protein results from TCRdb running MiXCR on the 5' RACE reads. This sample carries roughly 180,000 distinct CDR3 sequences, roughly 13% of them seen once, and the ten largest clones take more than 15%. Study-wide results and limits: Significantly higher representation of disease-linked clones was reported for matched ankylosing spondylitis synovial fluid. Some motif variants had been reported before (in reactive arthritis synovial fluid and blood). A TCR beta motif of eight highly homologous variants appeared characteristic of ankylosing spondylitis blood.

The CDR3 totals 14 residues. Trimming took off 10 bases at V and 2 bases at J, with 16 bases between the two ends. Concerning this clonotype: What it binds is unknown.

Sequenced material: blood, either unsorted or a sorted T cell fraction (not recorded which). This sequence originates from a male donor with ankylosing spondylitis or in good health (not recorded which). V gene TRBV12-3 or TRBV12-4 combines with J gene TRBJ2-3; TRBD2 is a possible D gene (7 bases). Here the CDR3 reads CATLNGGHTDTQYF. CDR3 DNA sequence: TGTGCCACCCTAAACGGGGGGCACACAGATACGCAGTATTTT.